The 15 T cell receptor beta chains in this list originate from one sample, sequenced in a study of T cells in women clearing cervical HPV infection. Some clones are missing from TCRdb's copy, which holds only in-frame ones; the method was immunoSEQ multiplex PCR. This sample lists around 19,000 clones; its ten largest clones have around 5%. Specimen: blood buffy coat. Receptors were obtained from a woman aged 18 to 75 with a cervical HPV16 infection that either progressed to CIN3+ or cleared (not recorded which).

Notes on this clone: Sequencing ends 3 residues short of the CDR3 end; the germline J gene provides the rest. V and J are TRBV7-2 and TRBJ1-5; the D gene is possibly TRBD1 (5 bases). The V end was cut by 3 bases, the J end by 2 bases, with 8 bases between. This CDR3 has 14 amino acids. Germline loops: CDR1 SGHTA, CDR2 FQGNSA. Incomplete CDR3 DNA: TGTGCCAGCAGCTTGGGCAGGGGCAATCAGCCC. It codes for CASSLGRGNQP. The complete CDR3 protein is CASSLGRGNQPQHF.

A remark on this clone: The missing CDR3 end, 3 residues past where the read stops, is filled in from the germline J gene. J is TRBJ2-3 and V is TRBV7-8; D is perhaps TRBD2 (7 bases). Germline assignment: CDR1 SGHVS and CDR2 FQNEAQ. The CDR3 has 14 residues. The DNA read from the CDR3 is TGTGCCAGCAGCTTGGGGGGGGGACAAGAGACG. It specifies CASSLGGGQET. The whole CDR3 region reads CASSLGGGQETQYF.

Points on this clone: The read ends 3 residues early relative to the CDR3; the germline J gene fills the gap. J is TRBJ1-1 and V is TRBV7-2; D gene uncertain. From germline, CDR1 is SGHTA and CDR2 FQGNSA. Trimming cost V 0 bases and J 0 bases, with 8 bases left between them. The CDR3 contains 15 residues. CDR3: CASSLAGSVNTEAFF. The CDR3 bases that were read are TGTGCCAGCAGCTTAGCAGGGTCAGTGAACACTGAA.

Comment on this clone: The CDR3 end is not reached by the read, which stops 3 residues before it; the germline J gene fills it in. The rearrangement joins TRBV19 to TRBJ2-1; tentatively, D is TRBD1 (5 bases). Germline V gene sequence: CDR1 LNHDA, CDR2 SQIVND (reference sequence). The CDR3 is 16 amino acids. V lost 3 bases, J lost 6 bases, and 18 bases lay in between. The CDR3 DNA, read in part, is TGTGCCAGTAGTATTCGGGCAGGGTCAAGCCTCAATGAG. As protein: CASSIRAGSSLNE. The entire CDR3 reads CASSIRAGSSLNEQFF.

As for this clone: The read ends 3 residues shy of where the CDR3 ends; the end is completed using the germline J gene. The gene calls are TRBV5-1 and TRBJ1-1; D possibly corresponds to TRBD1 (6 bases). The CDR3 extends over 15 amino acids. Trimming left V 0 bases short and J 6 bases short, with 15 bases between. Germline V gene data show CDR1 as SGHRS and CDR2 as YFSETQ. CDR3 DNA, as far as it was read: TGCGCCAGCAGCTTGGTGGGGGCGGGTAGGGCTGAA. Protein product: CASSLVGAGRAE. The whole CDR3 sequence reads CASSLVGAGRAEAFF.

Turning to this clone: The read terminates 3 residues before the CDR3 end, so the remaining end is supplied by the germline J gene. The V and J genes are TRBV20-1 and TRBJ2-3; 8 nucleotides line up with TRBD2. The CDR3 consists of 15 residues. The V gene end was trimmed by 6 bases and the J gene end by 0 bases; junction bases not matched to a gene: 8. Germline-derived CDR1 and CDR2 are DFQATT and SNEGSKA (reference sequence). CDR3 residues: CSARRQRGSTDTQYF. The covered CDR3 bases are TGCAGTGCACGGAGGCAGCGGGGGAGCACAGATACG.

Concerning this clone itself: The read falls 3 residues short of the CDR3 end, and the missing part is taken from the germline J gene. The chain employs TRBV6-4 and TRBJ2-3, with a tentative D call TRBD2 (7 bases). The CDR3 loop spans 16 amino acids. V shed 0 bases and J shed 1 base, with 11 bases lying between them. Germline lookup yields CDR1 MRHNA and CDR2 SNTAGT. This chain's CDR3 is CASSDSKGGGTDTQYF. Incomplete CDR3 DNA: TGTGCCAGCAGTGACTCAAAGGGGGGGGGCACAGATACG.

The CDR3 DNA, read in part, is TGTGCCAGCAGTGAAGCCACAGGGGGCCGTCAGCCC. As protein: CASSEATGGRQP. The whole CDR3 region reads CASSEATGGRQPQHF. The rearrangement uses TRBV2 and TRBJ1-5, with TRBD1 identical over 9 bases. The read comes to an end 3 residues before the CDR3 does, leaving the germline J gene to fill in the end. Unmatched junction bases numbered 3, after V lost 0 bases and J lost 6 bases. From germline, CDR1 is SNHLY and CDR2 FYNNEI. The CDR3 totals 15 residues.

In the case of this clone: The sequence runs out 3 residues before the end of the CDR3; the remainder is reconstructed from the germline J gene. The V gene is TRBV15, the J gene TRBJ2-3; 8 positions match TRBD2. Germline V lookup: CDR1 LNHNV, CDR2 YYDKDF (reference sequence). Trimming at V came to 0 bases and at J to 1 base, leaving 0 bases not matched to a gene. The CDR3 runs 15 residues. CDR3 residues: CATSREAGGTDTQYF. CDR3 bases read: TGTGCCACCAGCAGAGAAGCGGGGGGCACAGATACG.

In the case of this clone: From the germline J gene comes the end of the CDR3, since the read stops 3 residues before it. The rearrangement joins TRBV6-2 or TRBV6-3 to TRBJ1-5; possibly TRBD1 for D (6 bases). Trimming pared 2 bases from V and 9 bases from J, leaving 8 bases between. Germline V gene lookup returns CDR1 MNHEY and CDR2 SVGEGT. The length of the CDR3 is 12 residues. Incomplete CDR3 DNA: TGTGCCAGCAGTTACGGGGGCGGGCCC. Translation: CASSYGGGP. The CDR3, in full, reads CASSYGGGPQHF.

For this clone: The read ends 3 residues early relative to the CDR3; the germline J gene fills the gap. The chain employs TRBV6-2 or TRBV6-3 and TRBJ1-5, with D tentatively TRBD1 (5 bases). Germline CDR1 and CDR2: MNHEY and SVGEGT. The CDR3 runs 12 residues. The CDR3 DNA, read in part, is TGTGCCAGCAGTTACGGGGCCCAACCC. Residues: CASSYGAQP. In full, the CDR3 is CASSYGAQPQHF.

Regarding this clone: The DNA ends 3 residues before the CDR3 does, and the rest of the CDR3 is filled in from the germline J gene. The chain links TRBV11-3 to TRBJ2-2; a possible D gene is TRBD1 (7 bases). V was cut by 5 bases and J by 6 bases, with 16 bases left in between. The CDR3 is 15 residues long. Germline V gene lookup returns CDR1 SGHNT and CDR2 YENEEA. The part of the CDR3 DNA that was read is TGTGCCAGCAGCCCGACAGGGTGGGGGGCCGGGGAG. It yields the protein CASSPTGWGAGE. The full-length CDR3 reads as CASSPTGWGAGELFF.

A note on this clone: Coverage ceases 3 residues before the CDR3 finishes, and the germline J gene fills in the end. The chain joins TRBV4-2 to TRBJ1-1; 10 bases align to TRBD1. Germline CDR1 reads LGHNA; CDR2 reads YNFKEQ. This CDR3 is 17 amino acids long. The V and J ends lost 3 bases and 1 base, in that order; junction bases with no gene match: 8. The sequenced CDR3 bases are TGTGCCAGCAGCCACCTCGGACAGGGGGAGGGGAACACTGAA. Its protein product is CASSHLGQGEGNTE. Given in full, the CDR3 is CASSHLGQGEGNTEAFF.

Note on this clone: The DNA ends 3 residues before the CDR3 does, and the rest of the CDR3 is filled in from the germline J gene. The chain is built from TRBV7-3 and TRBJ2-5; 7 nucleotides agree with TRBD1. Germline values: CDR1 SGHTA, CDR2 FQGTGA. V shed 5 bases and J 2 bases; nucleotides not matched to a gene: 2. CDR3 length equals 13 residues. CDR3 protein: CASSRGQQETQYF. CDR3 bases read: TGTGCCAGCAGCCGGGGACAGCAAGAGACC.

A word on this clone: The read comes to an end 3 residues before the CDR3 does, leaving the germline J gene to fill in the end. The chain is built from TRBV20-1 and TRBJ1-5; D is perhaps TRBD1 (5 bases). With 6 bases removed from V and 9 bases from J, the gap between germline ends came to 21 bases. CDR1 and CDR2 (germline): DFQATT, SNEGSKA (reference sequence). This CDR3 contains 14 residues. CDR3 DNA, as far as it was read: TGCAGTGCAAGTAGGGGAGGGGCGTCCGGGCCC. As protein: CSASRGGASGP. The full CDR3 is CSASRGGASGPQHF.